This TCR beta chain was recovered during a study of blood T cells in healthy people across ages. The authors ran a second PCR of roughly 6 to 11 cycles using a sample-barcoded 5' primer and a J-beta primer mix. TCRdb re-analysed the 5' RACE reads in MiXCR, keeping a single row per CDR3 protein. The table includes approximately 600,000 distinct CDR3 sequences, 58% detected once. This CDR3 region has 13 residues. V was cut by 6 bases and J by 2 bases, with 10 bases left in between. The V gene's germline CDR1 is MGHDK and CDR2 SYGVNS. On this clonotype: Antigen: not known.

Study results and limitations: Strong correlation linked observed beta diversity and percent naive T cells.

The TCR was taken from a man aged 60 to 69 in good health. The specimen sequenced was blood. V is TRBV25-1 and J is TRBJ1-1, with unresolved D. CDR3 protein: CASSGFINTEAFF. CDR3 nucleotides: TGTGCCAGCAGCGGGTTTATCAACACTGAAGCTTTCTTT. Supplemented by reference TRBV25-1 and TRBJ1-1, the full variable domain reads EADIYQTPRYLVIGTGKKITLECSQTMGHDKMYWYQQDPGMELHLIHYSYGVNSTEKGDLSSESTVSRIRTEHFPLTLESARPSHTSQYLCASSGFINTEAFFGQGTRLTVV.